This T cell receptor beta chain was sequenced during a study of T cell changes during pregnancy in multiple sclerosis. There are 15 residues in the CDR3. CDR1 is SGHTA, CDR2 FQGTGA, per germline. V shed 4 bases and J 7 bases; nucleotides not matched to a gene: 5. Only in-frame clones appear in the TCRdb table, and some are missing; sequencing was by immunoSEQ multiplex PCR. The sample has 65,000 to 80,000 clones; roughly 92% are singletons. The sequenced sample was CD4+ T cells from peripheral blood mononuclear cells, obtained before pregnancy. The chain joins TRBV7-3 to TRBJ2-1, with 12 bases matching TRBD2. The sequence was collected from a female donor with multiple sclerosis, enrolled in a pregnancy study. The chain's CDR3 is CASSYSSGRGNEQFF. The CDR3 nucleotides are TGTGCCAGCAGCTACTCTAGCGGGAGGGGGAATGAGCAGTTCTTC.